These 30 T cell receptor beta chains share one sample of origin, sequenced in a study of beta chain features in type 1 diabetes. Expressed TCRB transcripts were sequenced because the entire RNA isolate underwent reverse transcription. The assay was immunoSEQ multiplex PCR, and TCRdb's table has in-frame clones only and misses some. The sample lists 810,000 or so clones; under 20% were seen once. The sequencing sample was made of naive CD4+ T cells from blood. The receptors shown here come from a woman aged 18-29 years in good health.

A few counts support this clone. The rearrangement links TRBV10-3 to TRBJ2-1; perhaps TRBD1 as D (8 bases). CDR1 and CDR2 (germline): ENHRY, SYGVKD. CDR3 size: 13 residues. The V gene lost 7 bases and the J gene lost 9 bases, with 16 bases spanning the gap. CDR3 bases: TGTGCCATCACTAAGGACAGGGAGGGTGAGCAGTTCTTC. The encoded protein is CAITKDREGEQFF.

This sequence joins TRBV4-2 and TRBJ2-1; D remains unclear. The ends were cut back, 0 bases at V and 9 bases at J, with 12 bases in the middle. The germline V gene has CDR1 LGHNA and CDR2 YNFKEQ. This CDR3 region has 14 residues. CDR3 coding DNA: TGTGCCAGCAGCCAAGATGACGCGAGAAGTGAGCAGTTCTTC. This translates into CASSQDDARSEQFF.

The rearrangement joins TRBV19 to TRBJ2-1; 14 nucleotides align to TRBD2. V trimming: 5 bases; J trimming: 7 bases; junction bases outside the gene matches: 4. The CDR3 runs to 15 residues. Germline CDR1 and CDR2: LNHDA and SQIVND (reference sequence). The CDR3 DNA is TGTGCCAGTAGTGCCGGGACTAGCGGGAGAAATGAGCAGTTCTTC. It translates to CASSAGTSGRNEQFF.

The CDR3 sequence: CASSRGPPSSYNEQFF. CDR3 bases: TGTGCCAGCAGCCGGGGACCGCCGAGCTCCTACAATGAGCAGTTCTTC. V gene TRBV5-5 combines with J gene TRBJ2-1; D might be TRBD1 or TRBD2, each matching 5 bases. Trimming shortened V by 4 bases and J by 0 bases, and 14 bases separated the two germline ends. This CDR3 region has 16 residues. Germline CDR1 is SGHKS and CDR2 is YYEKEE (reference sequence).

A word on this clone: The junction differs from germline at one of its ends, possibly a read error. Other DNA sequences in the sample encode the same CDR3. This rearrangement joins TRBV11-2 to TRBJ2-1, with D possibly TRBD2 on 5 matching bases. This CDR3 has 14 residues. CDR1 and CDR2 (germline): SGHAT, FQNNGV. The CDR3 is CASSPIRGYNEQFF. CDR3 DNA: TGTGCTAGCAGCCCCATCCGGGGTTACAATGAGCAGTTCTTC.

The count of this clone is one. This chain joins TRBV19 and TRBJ2-7; D is possibly TRBD1 (6 bases). From germline, CDR1 is LNHDA and CDR2 SQIVND (reference sequence). The CDR3 sequence is 15 residues long. V was pared by 6 bases and J by 3 bases, with 18 bases between. CDR3 loop: CASSNRDTRIYEQYF. CDR3 coding DNA: TGTGCCAGTAGCAACCGGGACACAAGGATCTACGAGCAGTACTTC.

This clone has a handful of counts. V and J are TRBV5-1 and TRBJ1-1, with D tentatively TRBD1 (5 bases). CDR3 length equals 15 residues. Germline V lookup: CDR1 SGHRS, CDR2 YFSETQ. Trimming removed 4 bases at V and 4 bases at J, with 17 bases between. The CDR3 DNA reads as TGCGCCAGCAGCATCAGGGTCGGGGTTTCCACTGAAGCTTTCTTT. Amino acid sequence: CASSIRVGVSTEAFF.

This chain links TRBV11-2 with TRBJ2-3; a possible D gene is TRBD2 (5 bases). V was cut by 3 bases and J by 3 bases, with 19 bases left in between. Germline V gene lookup returns CDR1 SGHAT and CDR2 FQNNGV. The CDR3 consists of 17 residues. DNA of the CDR3: TGTGCCAGCAGCTTCAGGTCGGGCGCAAGGAGGACAGATACGCAGTATTTT. Amino acid sequence: CASSFRSGARRTDTQYF. The complete variable domain, with remaining parts taken from reference TRBV11-2 and TRBJ2-3, reads EAGVAQSPRYKIIEKRQSVAFWCNPISGHATLYWYQQILGQGPKLLIQFQNNGVVDDSQLPKDRFSAERLKGVDSTLKIQPAKLEDSAVYLCASSFRSGARRTDTQYFGPGTRLTVL.

This clone was seen a handful of times. The chain combines TRBV5-4 with TRBJ2-3, with a possible D match to TRBD1 (6 bases). The CDR3 sequence is 18 residues long. Looked up from germline, CDR1 is SGHNT and CDR2 is YYREEE (reference sequence). V was clipped by 4 bases and J by 3 bases, with 24 bases between them. CDR3 sequence reads: CASSPESGYRARTDTQYF. DNA of the CDR3: TGTGCCAGCAGCCCTGAATCGGGTTACAGGGCTCGGACAGATACGCAGTATTTT.

This clone has only a few counts. J is TRBJ2-5 and V is TRBV28, with 7 bases identical to TRBD2. The CDR3 extends over 15 amino acids. Per germline, CDR1 MDHEN and CDR2 SYDVKM. V shed 8 bases and J 2 bases; nucleotides not matched to a gene: 11. The CDR3 DNA reads TGTGCCAGCCAGTGGGGGGGAAGGGGACAAGAGACCCAGTACTTC. Translated: CASQWGGRGQETQYF.

This clone was detected only a few times. This sequence joins TRBV25-1 and TRBJ1-5; TRBD1 aligns across 9 bases. Germline V CDR1 and CDR2: MGHDK, SYGVNS. CDR3 length: 14 amino acids. The V segment lost 4 bases and the J segment 4 bases; nucleotides outside the gene matches: 2. CDR3 in DNA: TGTGCCAGCAGTGGCGGGACAGGGAATCAGCCCCAGCATTTT. The encoded protein is CASSGGTGNQPQHF.

Only a few counts were recorded for this clone. This chain joins TRBV10-3 and TRBJ1-1; TRBD1 is a possible D gene (6 bases). This CDR3 has 13 amino acids. V dropped 6 bases and J dropped 2 bases, with 10 bases sitting between them. Looked up from germline, CDR1 is ENHRY and CDR2 is SYGVKD. The CDR3: CAISKGVNTEAFF. As DNA, the CDR3 is TGTGCCATCAGCAAGGGGGTAAACACTGAAGCTTTCTTT.

The chain joins TRBV2 to TRBJ2-7, with 7 nucleotides matching TRBD1. V was pared by 1 base and J by 5 bases, with 11 bases of the junction left unmatched. The CDR3 extends over 16 amino acids. From germline, CDR1 is SNHLY and CDR2 FYNNEI. CDR3 in DNA: TGTGCCAGCAGTGAAGGCCGAAGGGGGCGATCGCACGAGCAGTACTTC. Translation: CASSEGRRGRSHEQYF.

The chain has TRBV5-1 and TRBJ2-1, with 11 nucleotides matching TRBD1. Looked up from germline, CDR1 is SGHRS and CDR2 is YFSETQ. The J segment lost 5 bases and the V segment lost 1 base, leaving 5 bases of the junction unmatched. The CDR3 has 16 amino acids. In DNA form, the CDR3 reads TGCGCCAGCAGCTTGCCAGGGACAGGGGGAAACAATGAGCAGTTCTTC. Translation: CASSLPGTGGNNEQFF.

The chain employs TRBV4-3 and TRBJ2-1; D is possibly TRBD1 (5 bases). Germline V gene data show CDR1 as LGHNA and CDR2 as YSLEER. V lost 1 base and J lost 8, with 15 bases in between. CDR3 length equals 15 residues. The CDR3 spells CASSQGSRGWDEQFF. The DNA for the CDR3 is TGCGCCAGCAGCCAAGGCTCTAGGGGTTGGGATGAGCAGTTCTTC.

This clone has more than one count but fewer than ten. V usage is TRBV15 and J usage is TRBJ2-1; 9 nucleotides line up with TRBD1. Germline values: CDR1 LNHNV, CDR2 YYDKDF (reference sequence). The length of the CDR3 is 18 residues. The junction had 13 bases not matched to a gene; V was cut back by 1 base and J by 6 bases. CDR3 DNA: TGTGCCACCAGCAGAGCCTTACCGCGTCTGACAGGGGGCAATGAGCAGTTCTTC. The encoded protein is CATSRALPRLTGGNEQFF. The variable domain in full, with the rest retrieved from reference TRBV15 and TRBJ2-1, is DAMVIQNPRYQVTQFGKPVTLSCSQTLNHNVMYWYQQKSSQAPKLLFHYYDKDFNNEADTPDNFQSRRPNTSFCFLDIRSPGLGDTAMYLCATSRALPRLTGGNEQFFGPGTRLTVL.

This chain links TRBV29-1 with TRBJ2-1, with D tentatively TRBD1 (6 bases). Germline V gene sequence: CDR1 SQVTM, CDR2 ANQGSEA. This CDR3 is built from 14 residues. CDR3 in DNA: TGCAGTTACACCGGGACACCCTCCTACAATGAGCAGTTCTTC. Protein: CSYTGTPSYNEQFF.

This clone was recorded a few times. V gene TRBV7-8 combines with J gene TRBJ2-1; 9 bases map to TRBD2. From germline, CDR1 is SGHVS and CDR2 FQNEAQ. The CDR3 runs to 15 residues. J lost 5 bases, V lost 2 bases, and 4 bases had no gene match. CDR3 DNA sequence: TGTGCCAGCAGCTTAACGACTAGCGGTCACAATGAGCAGTTCTTC. The encoded protein is CASSLTTSGHNEQFF.

This clone was seen a single time. V usage is TRBV5-4 and J usage is TRBJ2-1; TRBD2 agrees at 9 bases. The J segment lost 5 bases and the V segment lost 2 bases, leaving 5 bases of the junction unmatched. The CDR3 has 15 residues. Germline values: CDR1 SGHNT, CDR2 YYREEE (reference sequence). CDR3 residues: CASSFNPSGNNEQFF. The CDR3 region has the DNA TGTGCCAGCAGCTTTAACCCTAGCGGGAACAATGAGCAGTTCTTC. Full variable domain (outside the CDR3, taken from reference TRBV5-4 and TRBJ2-1): ETGVTQSPTHLIKTRGQQVTLRCSSQSGHNTVSWYQQALGQGPQFIFQYYREEENGRGNFPPRFSGLQFPNYSSELNVNALELDDSALYLCASSFNPSGNNEQFFGPGTRLTVL.

V is TRBV6-5 and J is TRBJ2-2; the D gene is possibly TRBD2 (5 bases). The V gene's germline CDR1 is MNHEY and CDR2 SVGAGI. Trimming removed 0 bases from V and 6 bases from J, with 14 bases in between. The CDR3 length is 16 residues. In DNA, the CDR3 is TGTGCCAGCAGTTACTCGAGTCGGGGAACTGCCGGGGAGCTGTTTTTT. This translates into CASSYSSRGTAGELFF.

The V call is TRBV27, the J call TRBJ1-2, with D possibly being TRBD1 (6 bases). Germline V gene data show CDR1 as MNHEY and CDR2 as SMNVEV (reference sequence). V was trimmed by 6 bases and J by 13 bases, leaving 21 bases between them. CDR3 length: 13 amino acids. CDR3: CASSLQGQLAATF. The CDR3 DNA reads TGTGCCAGCAGCCTACAAGGACAGCTCGCGGCCACCTTC.

The chain has TRBV4-2 and TRBJ2-1; no firm D call. The CDR3 sequence is 16 residues long. Germline V gene lookup returns CDR1 LGHNA and CDR2 YNFKEQ. The V end was cut by 1 base, the J end by 0 bases, with 10 bases between. Written as DNA, the CDR3 is TGTGCCAGCAGCCAAGTGGGCCTAAGCTCCTACAATGAGCAGTTCTTC. Residues: CASSQVGLSSYNEQFF.

The genes are TRBV7-8 and TRBJ2-7; TRBD1 aligns across 9 bases. Germline CDR1 SGHVS, CDR2 FQNEAQ. The ends lost 0 bases at V and 0 bases at J; junction bases unmatched: 3. This CDR3 is built from 16 residues. The CDR3 nucleotides read TGTGCCAGCAGCTTAGCGTCGACAGGGGGCTCCTACGAGCAGTACTTC. Translation: CASSLASTGGSYEQYF.

This clone turned up a few times. Other DNA sequences in this sample translate to the same CDR3. This sequence joins TRBV2 and TRBJ2-7, with 9 positions matching TRBD1. The CDR3 consists of 14 residues. The germline CDR1 and CDR2 sequences are SNHLY and FYNNEI. Unmatched junction bases numbered 6, after V lost 6 bases and J lost 3 bases. The CDR3 sequence is CASSAQGADYEQYF. CDR3 nucleotide sequence: TGTGCCAGCAGCGCACAGGGGGCAGACTACGAGCAGTACTTC. Full variable domain (remainder filled in from reference TRBV2 and TRBJ2-7): EPEVTQTPSHQVTQMGQEVILRCVPISNHLYFYWYRQILGQKVEFLVSFYNNEISEKSEIFDDQFSVERPDGSNFTLKIRSTKLEDSAMYFCASSAQGADYEQYFGPGTRLTVT.

J is TRBJ2-7 and V is TRBV5-4; TRBD2 aligns across 8 bases. The V gene's germline CDR1 is SGHNT and CDR2 YYREEE (reference sequence). This CDR3 region has 14 residues. V gave up 2 bases and J gave up 7 bases; unmatched junction bases: 8. Here the CDR3 reads CASSFGSGIREQYF. The DNA of the CDR3 is TGTGCCAGCAGCTTCGGTAGCGGGATTAGGGAGCAGTACTTC.

The chain has TRBV4-3 and TRBJ1-4; 9 positions match TRBD1. With 0 bases clipped from V and 8 bases from J, the junction kept 19 bases outside the gene matches. CDR1 is LGHNA, CDR2 YSLEER, per germline. The CDR3 is made up of 20 amino acids. CDR3 nucleotide sequence: TGCGCCAGCAGCCAAGACCGTCTCTGGGGGACAGGGAGGTTCCCGGAAAAACTGTTTTTT. Translated, it gives CASSQDRLWGTGRFPEKLFF.

About this clone itself: Other DNA variants within this sample encode the same CDR3. The V and J genes are TRBV7-9 and TRBJ2-7; D unclear. The V end lost 3 bases, the J end lost 0 bases, and 6 bases lay between the germline ends. This CDR3 has 13 residues. The germline gives CDR1 SEHNR, CDR2 FQNEAQ (reference sequence). The CDR3 is CASSLVSSYEQYF. The CDR3 region has the DNA TGTGCCAGCAGCTTGGTCAGCTCCTACGAGCAGTACTTC.

The chain combines TRBV7-2 with TRBJ2-5; 12 positions match TRBD2. J lost 5 bases, V lost 5 bases, and 6 bases had no gene match. CDR3 size: 15 residues. Germline V gene data show CDR1 as SGHTA and CDR2 as FQGNSA. DNA for the CDR3: TGTGCCAGCAGCAAACTAGCGGGAGGCCTGGAGACCCAGTACTTC. Translated, it gives CASSKLAGGLETQYF.

The chain uses TRBV5-1 and TRBJ2-1, with 7 positions matching TRBD2. Germline loops: CDR1 SGHRS, CDR2 YFSETQ. This CDR3 contains 13 residues. Trimming took 9 bases from V and 3 from J; bases not matched to a gene: 6. The chain's CDR3 is CATRDYGYNEQFF. The CDR3 DNA follows: TGCGCCACCCGGGACTATGGCTACAATGAGCAGTTCTTC.

The sample holds a few counts of this clone. The genes are TRBV2 and TRBJ2-3; D ambiguous. The CDR3 is made up of 15 amino acids. Germline V gives CDR1 SNHLY, CDR2 FYNNEI. V lost 3 bases, J lost 1 base, and 11 bases lay in between. The DNA for the CDR3 is TGTGCCAGCAGTGATATGCAGGTTCGCACAGATACGCAGTATTTT. Translation gives CASSDMQVRTDTQYF.